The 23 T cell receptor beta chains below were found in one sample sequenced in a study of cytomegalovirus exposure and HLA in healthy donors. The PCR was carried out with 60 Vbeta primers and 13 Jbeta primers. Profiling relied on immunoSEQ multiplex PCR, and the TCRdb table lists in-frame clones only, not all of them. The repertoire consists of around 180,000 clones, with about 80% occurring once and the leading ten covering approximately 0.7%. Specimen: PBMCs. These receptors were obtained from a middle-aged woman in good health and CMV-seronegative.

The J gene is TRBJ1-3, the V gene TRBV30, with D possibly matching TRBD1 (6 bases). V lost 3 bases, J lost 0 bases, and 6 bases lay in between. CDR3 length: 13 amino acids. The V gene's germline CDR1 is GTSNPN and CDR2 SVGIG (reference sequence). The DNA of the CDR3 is TGTGCCTGGAGGGACAGCTCTGGAAACACCATATATTTT. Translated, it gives CAWRDSSGNTIYF.

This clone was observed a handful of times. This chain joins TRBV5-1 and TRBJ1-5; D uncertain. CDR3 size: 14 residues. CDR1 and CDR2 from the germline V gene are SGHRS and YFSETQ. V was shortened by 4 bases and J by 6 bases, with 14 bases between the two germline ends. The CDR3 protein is CASSPGGGRQPQHF. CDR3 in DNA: TGCGCCAGCAGCCCGGGAGGAGGGCGTCAGCCCCAGCATTTT.

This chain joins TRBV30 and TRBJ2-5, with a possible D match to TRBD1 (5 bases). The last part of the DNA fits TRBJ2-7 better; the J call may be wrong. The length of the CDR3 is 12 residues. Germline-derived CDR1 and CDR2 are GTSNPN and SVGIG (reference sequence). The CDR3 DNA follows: TGTGCCTGGAGTCCCCACAGGCACGAGCAGTACTTC. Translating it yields CAWSPHRHEQYF.

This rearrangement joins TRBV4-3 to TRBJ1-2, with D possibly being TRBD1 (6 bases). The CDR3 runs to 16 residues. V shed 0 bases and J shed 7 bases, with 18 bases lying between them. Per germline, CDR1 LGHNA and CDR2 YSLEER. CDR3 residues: CASSQDRWAGEGGYTF. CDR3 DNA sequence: TGCGCCAGCAGCCAAGATCGATGGGCAGGGGAGGGTGGCTACACCTTC.

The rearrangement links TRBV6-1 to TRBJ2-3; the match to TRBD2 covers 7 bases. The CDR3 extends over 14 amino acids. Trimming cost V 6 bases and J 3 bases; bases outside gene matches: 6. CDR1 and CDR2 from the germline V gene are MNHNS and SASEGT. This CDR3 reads CASSPSGKTDTQYF. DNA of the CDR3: TGTGCCAGCAGCCCTAGCGGAAAGACAGATACGCAGTATTTT.

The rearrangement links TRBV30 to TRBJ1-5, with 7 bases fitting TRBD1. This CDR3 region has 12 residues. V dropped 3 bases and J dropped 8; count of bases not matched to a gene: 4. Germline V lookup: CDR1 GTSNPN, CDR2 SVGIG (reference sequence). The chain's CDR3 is CAWSQGGEPQHF. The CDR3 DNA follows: TGTGCCTGGAGCCAAGGGGGCGAGCCCCAGCATTTT.

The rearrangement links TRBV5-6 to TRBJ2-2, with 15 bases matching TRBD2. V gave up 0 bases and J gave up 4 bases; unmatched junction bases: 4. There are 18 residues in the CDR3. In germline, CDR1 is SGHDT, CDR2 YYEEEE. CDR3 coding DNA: TGTGCCAGCAGCTTGGGGGGACTAGCGGGGGGTTTCACCGGGGAGCTGTTTTTT. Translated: CASSLGGLAGGFTGELFF.

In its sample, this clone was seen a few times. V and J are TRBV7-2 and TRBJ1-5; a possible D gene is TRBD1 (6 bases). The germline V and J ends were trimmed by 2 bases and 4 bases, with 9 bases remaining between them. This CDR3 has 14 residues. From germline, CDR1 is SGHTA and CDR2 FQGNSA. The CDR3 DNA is TGTGCCAGCAGCTTACGAGGGGGTAATCAGCCCCAGCATTTT. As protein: CASSLRGGNQPQHF.

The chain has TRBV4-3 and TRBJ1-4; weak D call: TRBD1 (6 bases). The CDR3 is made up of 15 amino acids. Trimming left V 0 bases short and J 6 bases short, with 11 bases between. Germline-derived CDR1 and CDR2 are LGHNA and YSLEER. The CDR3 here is CASSQDTGHDEKLFF. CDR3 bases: TGCGCCAGCAGCCAAGATACAGGGCACGATGAAAAACTGTTTTTT.

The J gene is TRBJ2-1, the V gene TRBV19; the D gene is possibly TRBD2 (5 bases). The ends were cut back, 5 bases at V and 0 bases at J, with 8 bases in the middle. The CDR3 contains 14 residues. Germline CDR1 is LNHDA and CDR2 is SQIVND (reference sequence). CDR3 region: CASSRRSSYNEQFF. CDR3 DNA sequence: TGTGCCAGTAGTCGGAGGAGCTCCTACAATGAGCAGTTCTTC.

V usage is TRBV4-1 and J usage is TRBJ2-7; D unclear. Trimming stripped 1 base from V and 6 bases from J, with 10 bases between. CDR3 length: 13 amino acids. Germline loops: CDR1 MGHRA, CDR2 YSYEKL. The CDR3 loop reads CASSQGLGSEQYF. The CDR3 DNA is TGCGCCAGCAGCCAAGGGCTAGGTTCCGAGCAGTACTTC.

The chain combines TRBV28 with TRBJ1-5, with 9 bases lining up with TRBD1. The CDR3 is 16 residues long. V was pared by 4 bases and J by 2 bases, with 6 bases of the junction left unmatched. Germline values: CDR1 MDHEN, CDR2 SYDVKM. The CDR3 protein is CASSSLTGGGNQPQHF. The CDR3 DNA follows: TGTGCCAGCAGTTCGTTGACAGGGGGTGGCAATCAGCCCCAGCATTTT.

The CDR3 DNA reads as TGTGCCAGCAGCTTAGACGGGACAGGCTACGAGCAGTACTTC. Encoded protein: CASSLDGTGYEQYF. This chain connects TRBV7-6 to TRBJ2-7; 8 bases fit TRBD1. The CDR3 is 14 amino acids. Germline CDR1 SGHVS, CDR2 FNYEAQ. V trimming: 1 base; J trimming: 3 bases; junction bases outside the gene matches: 2.

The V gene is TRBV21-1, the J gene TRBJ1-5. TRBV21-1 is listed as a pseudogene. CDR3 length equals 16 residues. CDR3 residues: CASSKAERVSNQPQHF. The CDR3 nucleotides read TGTGCCAGCAGCAAAGCAGAGAGGGTTAGCAATCAGCCCCAGCATTTT.

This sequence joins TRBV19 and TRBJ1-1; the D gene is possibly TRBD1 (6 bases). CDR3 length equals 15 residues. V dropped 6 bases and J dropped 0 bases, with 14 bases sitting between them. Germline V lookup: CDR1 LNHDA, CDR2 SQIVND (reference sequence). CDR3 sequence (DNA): TGTGCCAGTAGCAGACACAGGGACATGAACACTGAAGCTTTCTTT. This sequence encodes CASSRHRDMNTEAFF.

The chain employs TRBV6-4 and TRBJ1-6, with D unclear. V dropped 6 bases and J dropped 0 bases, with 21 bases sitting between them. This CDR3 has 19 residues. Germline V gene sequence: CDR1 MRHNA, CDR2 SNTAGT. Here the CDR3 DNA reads TGTGCCAGCAGCCTAACCCTGGGAGGGTTGAGCTCCTATAATTCACCCCTCCACTTT. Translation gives CASSLTLGGLSSYNSPLHF.

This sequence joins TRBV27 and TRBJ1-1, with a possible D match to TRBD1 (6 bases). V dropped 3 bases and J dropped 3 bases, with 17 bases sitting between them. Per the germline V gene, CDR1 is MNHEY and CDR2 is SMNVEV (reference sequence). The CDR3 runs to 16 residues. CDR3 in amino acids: CASSLRGSVGYTEAFF. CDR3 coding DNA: TGTGCCAGCAGTTTGAGGGGGTCGGTCGGGTACACTGAAGCTTTCTTT.

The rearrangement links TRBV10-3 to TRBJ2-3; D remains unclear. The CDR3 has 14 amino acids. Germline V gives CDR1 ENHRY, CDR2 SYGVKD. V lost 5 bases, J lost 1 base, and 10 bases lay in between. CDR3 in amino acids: CAISYIVGTDTQYF. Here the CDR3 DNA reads TGTGCCATCAGTTATATCGTCGGCACAGATACGCAGTATTTT.

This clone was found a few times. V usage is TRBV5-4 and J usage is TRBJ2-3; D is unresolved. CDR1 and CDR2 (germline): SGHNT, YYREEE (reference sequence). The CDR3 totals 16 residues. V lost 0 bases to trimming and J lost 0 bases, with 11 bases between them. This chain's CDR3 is CASSLDAASSTDTQYF. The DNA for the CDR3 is TGTGCCAGCAGCTTGGATGCGGCTTCTAGCACAGATACGCAGTATTTT.

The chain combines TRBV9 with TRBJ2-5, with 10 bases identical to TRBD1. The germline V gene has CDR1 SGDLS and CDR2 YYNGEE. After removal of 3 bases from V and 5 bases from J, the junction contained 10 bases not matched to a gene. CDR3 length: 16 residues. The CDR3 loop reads CASSASGTGARETQYF. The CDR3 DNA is TGTGCCAGCAGCGCGTCCGGGACAGGGGCTCGGGAGACCCAGTACTTC.

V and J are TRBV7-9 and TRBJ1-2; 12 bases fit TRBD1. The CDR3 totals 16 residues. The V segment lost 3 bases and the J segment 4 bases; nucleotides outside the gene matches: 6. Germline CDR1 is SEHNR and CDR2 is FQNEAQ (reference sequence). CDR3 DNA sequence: TGTGCCAGCAGCTTCCCGGGACAGGGGGCAGGCTATGGCTACACCTTC. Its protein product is CASSFPGQGAGYGYTF. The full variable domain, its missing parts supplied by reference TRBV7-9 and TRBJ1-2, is DTGVSQNPRHKITKRGQNVTFRCDPISEHNRLYWYRQTLGQGPEFLTYFQNEAQLEKSRLLSDRFSAERPKGSFSTLEIQRTEQGDSAMYLCASSFPGQGAGYGYTFGSGTRLTVV.

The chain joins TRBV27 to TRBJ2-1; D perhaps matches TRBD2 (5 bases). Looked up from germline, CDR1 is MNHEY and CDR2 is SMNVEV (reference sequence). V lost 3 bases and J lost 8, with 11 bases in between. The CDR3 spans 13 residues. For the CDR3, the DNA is TGTGCCAGCAGTTTGAAGAGGGCCCATGAGCAGTTCTTC. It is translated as CASSLKRAHEQFF.

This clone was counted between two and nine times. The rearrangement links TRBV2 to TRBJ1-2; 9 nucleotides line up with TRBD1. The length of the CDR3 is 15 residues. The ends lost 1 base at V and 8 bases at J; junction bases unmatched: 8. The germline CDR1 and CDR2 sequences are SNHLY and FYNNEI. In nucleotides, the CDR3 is TGTGCCAGCAGTGAAGTAGAGCGACAGGGGGAAGGCTACACCTTC. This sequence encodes CASSEVERQGEGYTF.